This T cell receptor beta chain was captured in a study of PD-1 blockade in mismatch repair-deficient tumors. Time point meaning: roughly 9-day in vitro stimulation with candidate neoantigen peptide 2. Produced via immunoSEQ multiplex PCR; TCRdb's table is partial and in-frame only. The sample lists some 10,000 clones, around 85% occurring once. The J segment lost 7 bases and the V segment lost 4 bases, leaving 8 bases of the junction unmatched. Germline CDR1 SGDLS, CDR2 YYNGEE. CDR3 length: 15 residues. Concerning this clone itself: Its antigen is currently unknown.

Specimen: cells cultured in vitro, collected from a patient treated with pembrolizumab. The V gene is TRBV9, the J gene TRBJ1-5, with 10 bases lining up with TRBD1. The sequence was obtained from an adult with mismatch repair-deficient cancer. The CDR3 DNA is TGTGCCAGCAGCCCGTGGGACAGGGGCGGGCAGCCCCAGCATTTT. Translated: CASSPWDRGGQPQHF. Supplemented by reference TRBV9 and TRBJ1-5, the full variable domain reads DSGVTQTPKHLITATGQRVTLRCSPRSGDLSVYWYQQSLDQGLQFLIQYYNGEERAKGNILERFSAQQFPDLHSELNLSSLELGDSALYFCASSPWDRGGQPQHFGDGTRLSIL.